One sample yielded the 9 T cell receptor beta chains listed below, sequenced in a study of type 1 regulatory T cells. One entry per CDR3 protein results from TCRdb running MiXCR on the reads. The data contain about 62,000 distinct CDR3 sequences, less than 65% of them singletons. No antigen is known for these receptors. The sequencing input was cultured non-Tr1 T cells, either the whole culture or a sorted T cell fraction (not recorded which). These TCRs come from a human donor in good health.

In regard to this clonotype: Without the conserved terminal phenylalanine or tryptophan, this CDR3 likely stems from a read error. The J gene is TRBJ1-3, the V gene TRBV12-3 or TRBV12-4; D perhaps matches TRBD1 (5 bases). Deletions cut 5 bases from V and 0 bases from J, with 11 bases between. This CDR3 is 15 amino acids long. CDR3 in DNA: TGTGCCAGCAGTCCGGGGCCTCACTCTGGAAACACCATATATATT. Translating it yields CASSPGPHSGNTIYI.

J is TRBJ2-7 and V is TRBV20-1; D uncertain. CDR3 length equals 12 residues. Germline lookup yields CDR1 DFQATT and CDR2 SNEGSKA (reference sequence). Trimming left V 6 bases short and J 2 bases short, with 11 bases between. As DNA, the CDR3 is TGCAGTGCAACGACTCCTACCTACGAGCAGTACTTC. Its translation: CSATTPTYEQYF.

This clonotype occurred a few times. The rearrangement uses TRBV27 and TRBJ2-3; TRBD2 aligns across 16 bases. Germline CDR1 MNHEY, CDR2 SMNVEV (reference sequence). J gave up 7 bases and V 4 bases, and 5 bases lay outside the gene matches. The CDR3 contains 16 residues. CDR3: CASSSAGLAGGNTQYF. In DNA form, the CDR3 reads TGTGCCAGCAGTTCGGCGGGACTAGCGGGAGGGAATACGCAGTATTTT.

J is TRBJ2-1 and V is TRBV6-2 or TRBV6-3; D might be TRBD2 (5 bases). CDR1 is MNHEY and CDR2 is SVGEGT in the germline V gene. Trimming removed 7 bases at V and 5 bases at J, with 15 bases between. The CDR3 consists of 14 residues. The CDR3 nucleotides are TGTGCCAGCAAACTGCCAGCGGCTCACAATGAGCAGTTCTTC. Translated: CASKLPAAHNEQFF.

The genes are TRBV12-3 or TRBV12-4 and TRBJ2-7; D is possibly TRBD1 (6 bases). The V end lost 2 bases, the J end lost 3 bases, and 11 bases lay between the germline ends. CDR3 length equals 14 residues. In DNA form, the CDR3 reads TGTGCCAGCAGTTTATATCTACAGGGCTACGAGCAGTACTTC. As protein: CASSLYLQGYEQYF.

CDR3 nucleotide sequence: TGCAGTGCTAAGGGAGAAGGCACAGATACGCAGTATTTT. This encodes CSAKGEGTDTQYF. The chain is built from TRBV20-1 and TRBJ2-3, with D possibly being TRBD2 (5 bases). Trimming took off 4 bases at V and 1 base at J, with 9 bases between the two ends. CDR3 length: 13 amino acids. Germline-derived CDR1 and CDR2 are DFQATT and SNEGSKA (reference sequence).

This chain joins TRBV4-1 and TRBJ1-1; D uncertain. The CDR3 spans 12 residues. V shed 1 base and J shed 7 bases, with 7 bases lying between them. Germline values: CDR1 MGHRA, CDR2 YSYEKL. CDR3 protein: CASSQGLDEAFF. In DNA form, the CDR3 reads TGCGCCAGCAGCCAAGGTCTGGATGAAGCTTTCTTT.

The chain has TRBV20-1 and TRBJ2-7; a possible D gene is TRBD1 (5 bases). Trimming cost V 0 bases and J 5 bases, with 14 bases left between them. CDR3 length: 14 residues. Germline CDR1 is DFQATT and CDR2 is SNEGSKA (reference sequence). CDR3 nucleotides: TGCAGTGCTAGAGATGGTGCCAGGGTAGACGAGCAGTACTTC. It yields the protein CSARDGARVDEQYF.

The V gene is TRBV5-1, the J gene TRBJ2-1, with 12 bases identical to TRBD2. V shed 3 bases and J 10 bases; nucleotides not matched to a gene: 8. CDR1 SGHRS and CDR2 YFSETQ come from the germline V gene. The CDR3 covers 15 residues. The CDR3: CASSSAGTSGFEQFF. CDR3 DNA sequence: TGCGCCAGCAGCTCTGCGGGGACTAGCGGGTTCGAGCAGTTCTTC.